A selection of T cell receptor beta chains follows, all from one sample in a study of T cell changes during pregnancy in multiple sclerosis. The data were produced by immunoSEQ multiplex PCR, yet TCRdb's version contains in-frame clones alone and is incomplete. The sample shows tens of thousands of clones, around 90% of them seen only once. The material was peripheral blood, obtained before pregnancy. These receptors originate from a female donor with multiple sclerosis, enrolled in a pregnancy study. CDR3s include the opening cysteine and the closing phenylalanine or tryptophan. D genes are given only for firm matches. Part of the rows lack a size; the others show once, few, many or a class for expanded clones.

v_call	clone_size	j_call	d_call	cdr3_nt	cdr3_aa
TRBV5-4	once	TRBJ2-5	TRBD1	TGTGCCAGCAGCGAGGGGGCATCTCACGAGACCCAGTACTTC	CASSEGASHETQYF
TRBV19	once	TRBJ2-2	NA	TGTGCCAGTAGGAGTTCCGGGATCTCCATCACCGGGGAGCTGTTTTTT	CASRSSGISITGELFF
TRBV7-2	NA	TRBJ2-3	NA	TGTGCCAGCACCCTCCAGGATACGCAGTATTTT	CASTLQDTQYF
TRBV18	NA	TRBJ1-3	NA	TGTGCCAGCTCACCAGTGTGGGGGGAAAGCTCTGGAAACACCATATATTTT	CASSPVWGESSGNTIYF
TRBV5-6	NA	TRBJ1-6	NA	TGTGCCAGCAGCGCGGGGGGCCCCTATAATTCACCCCTCCACTTT	CASSAGGPYNSPLHF
TRBV4-3	once	TRBJ2-7	TRBD1	TGCGCCAGCAGCCATCGGGACAGGGACTACGAGCAGTACTTC	CASSHRDRDYEQYF
TRBV18	NA	TRBJ2-2	NA	TGTGCCAGCTCGGCGACTAGTTTTGGCACCGGGGAGCTGTTTTTT	CASSATSFGTGELFF
TRBV6-5	once	TRBJ2-1	NA	TGTGCCAGCCGCGGCGGGGGCCAGTACAATGAGCAGTTCTTC	CASRGGGQYNEQFF
TRBV7-2	NA	TRBJ2-7	NA	TGTGCCAGCAGCTTAGGGACAGCGCTCTACGAGCAGTACTTC	CASSLGTALYEQYF
TRBV6-6	NA	TRBJ1-4	NA	TGTGCCAGCAGGGACCTGACAGGCGGAACTAATGAAAAACTGTTTTTT	CASRDLTGGTNEKLFF
TRBV18	NA	TRBJ1-6	NA	TGTGCCAGCTCACCAGCGGGGGGCGCAAATAATTCACCCCTCCACTTT	CASSPAGGANNSPLHF
TRBV6-6	NA	TRBJ2-7	NA	TGTGCCAGCAGCCCTCGGGTTTACGAGCAGTACTTC	CASSPRVYEQYF
TRBV4-1	NA	TRBJ2-7	NA	TGCGCCAGCAGCTGGGCGGAGGACTCTTCCTACGAGCAGTACTTC	CASSWAEDSSYEQYF
TRBV7-3	NA	TRBJ1-1	NA	TGTGCCAGCAGCTTACAGGGGCCCGTGAACACTGAAGCTTTCTTT	CASSLQGPVNTEAFF
TRBV30	once	TRBJ1-2	NA	TGTGCCTGGAAACAGGCGGGGGGCTACACCTTC	CAWKQAGGYTF
TRBV2	NA	TRBJ1-1	NA	TGTGCCAGCAGCTGGGACATAGAGAACACTGAAGCTTTCTTT	CASSWDIENTEAFF
TRBV27	NA	TRBJ1-5	NA	TGTGCCAGCAGTTGGGGTCGGGGAAATCAGCCCCAGCATTTT	CASSWGRGNQPQHF
TRBV4-3	once	TRBJ1-2	NA	TGCGCCAGCAGCCAAGATCCCACTGTTACTAATGGCTACACCTTC	CASSQDPTVTNGYTF
TRBV7-3	NA	TRBJ1-1	NA	TGTGCCAGCAGCTTAATATGGAACACTGAAGCTTTCTTT	CASSLIWNTEAFF
TRBV7-9	NA	TRBJ1-2	NA	TGTGCCAGCAGCTTCCCGGGACAAATAGGCTACACCTTC	CASSFPGQIGYTF
TRBV6-1	NA	TRBJ1-5	NA	TGTGCCAGCAGTGACAATCGAGGGAATCAGCCCCAGCATTTT	CASSDNRGNQPQHF
TRBV9	NA	TRBJ1-3	NA	TGTGCCAGCAGCGTAGCAACAGCTAGAGGGGGTTCTGGAAACACCATATATTTT	CASSVATARGGSGNTIYF
TRBV5-4	NA	TRBJ2-5	NA	TGTGCCAGCGGATGGGCAGAGACCCAGTACTTC	CASGWAETQYF
TRBV5-1	NA	TRBJ2-1	TRBD1	TGCGCCAGCGAGCCGGGACAGGGATTCTACAATGAGCAGTTCTTC	CASEPGQGFYNEQFF
TRBV7-2	NA	TRBJ2-2	NA	TGTGCCAGCAGCTTAGCGGCAGGGAACACCGGGGAGCTGTTTTTT	CASSLAAGNTGELFF
TRBV19	NA	TRBJ2-5	TRBD2	TGTGCCAGTAGTTCGGCCAGCGGGGGGGAAGAGACCCAGTACTTC	CASSSASGGEETQYF
TRBV5-4	NA	TRBJ1-1	NA	TGTGCCAGCAGCTCCAAGGGAGGGGCCCAGAACACTGAAGCTTTCTTT	CASSSKGGAQNTEAFF
TRBV5-8	NA	TRBJ2-7	NA	TGTGCCAGCAGCCCCCCCGGGGTGGGCTCAGGCTACGAGCAGTACTTC	CASSPPGVGSGYEQYF
TRBV6-5	NA	TRBJ1-2	NA	TGTGCCAGCAGTTACCTCGGGGTCTATGGCTACACCTTC	CASSYLGVYGYTF
TRBV7-3	NA	TRBJ2-1	TRBD2	TGTGCCAGCGGACTTAGCGGGGGGGCCTACAATGAGCAGTTCTTC	CASGLSGGAYNEQFF
TRBV4-1	NA	TRBJ1-3	NA	TGCGCCAGCAGCCAATTTCCGGGTATTTACGGCACCATATATTTT	CASSQFPGIYGTIYF
TRBV6-5	NA	TRBJ1-6	NA	TGTGCCAGCAGTAGCGGGGGCAGGACACCCCTCCACTTT	CASSSGGRTPLHF